Shown below are 32 T cell receptor beta chains from a single sample sequenced in a study of CD8 T cells in Susac syndrome. Reverse transcription of roughly 0.45 to 1 ug RNA used random hexamers. TCRdb analysed the immunoSEQ multiplex PCR reads with MiXCR anew, one entry per CDR3 protein. The profile shows about 130,000 distinct CDR3 sequences, about 92% of them singletons. The specimen was CD8+ T cells from PBMCs. The source of these receptors is a human donor with multiple sclerosis.

This clonotype has a handful of counts. The chain links TRBV9 to TRBJ2-2; TRBD2 matches at 8 bases. This CDR3 has 16 amino acids. Germline V gene sequence: CDR1 SGDLS, CDR2 YYNGEE. The J segment lost 1 base and the V segment lost 4 bases, leaving 6 bases of the junction unmatched. The CDR3 sequence is CASSPRAGGNTGELFF. The CDR3 DNA is TGTGCCAGCAGCCCCCGTGCGGGAGGGAACACCGGGGAGCTGTTTTTT.

This clonotype was seen once. This chain uses TRBV6-6 with TRBJ2-7; the D is unclear. Per germline, CDR1 MNHNY and CDR2 SVGAGI (reference sequence). The CDR3 totals 12 residues. V was shortened by 6 bases and J by 6 bases, with 12 bases between the two germline ends. CDR3 bases: TGTGCCAGCAGCCCCGGGCCGGGCGAGCAGTACGTC. Translation: CASSPGPGEQYV.

This rearrangement joins TRBV29-1 to TRBJ1-4; possible D gene TRBD1, 5 bases. The CDR3 totals 15 residues. V was shortened by 3 bases and J by 0 bases, with 11 bases between the two germline ends. Germline CDR1 SQVTM, CDR2 ANQGSEA. The CDR3 loop is CSVELRQSTNEKLFF. The CDR3 DNA reads as TGCAGCGTTGAGCTACGACAGTCAACTAATGAAAAACTGTTTTTT.

V usage is TRBV3-1 and J usage is TRBJ1-4, with 8 bases lining up with TRBD1. Germline lookup yields CDR1 LGHDT and CDR2 YNNKEL (reference sequence). This CDR3 spans 15 amino acids. Unmatched junction bases numbered 3, after V lost 2 bases and J lost 4 bases. The CDR3: CASSQRDRNNEKLFF. CDR3 in DNA: TGTGCCAGCAGCCAAAGGGACAGGAATAATGAAAAACTGTTTTTT. Full variable domain (rest looked up from reference TRBV3-1 and TRBJ1-4): DTAVSQTPKYLVTQMGNDKSIKCEQNLGHDTMYWYKQDSKKFLKIMFSYNNKELIINETVPNRFSPKSPDKAHLNLHINSLELGDSAVYFCASSQRDRNNEKLFFGSGTQLSVL.

This chain joins TRBV25-1 and TRBJ1-1, with TRBD1 as a possible D gene (5 bases). The germline V gene encodes CDR1 MGHDK and CDR2 SYGVNS. Trimming shortened V by 2 bases and J by 1 base, and 11 bases separated the two germline ends. This CDR3 has 15 residues. The CDR3: CASSEPRDGNTEAFF. The CDR3 DNA follows: TGTGCCAGCAGTGAACCCCGGGACGGGAACACTGAAGCTTTCTTT.

This chain uses TRBV27 with TRBJ1-1; D not resolved. This CDR3 contains 14 residues. Per the germline V gene, CDR1 is MNHEY and CDR2 is SMNVEV (reference sequence). Deletions cut 2 bases from V and 4 bases from J, with 11 bases between. This chain's CDR3 is CASSLRRLGTEAFF. The CDR3 DNA reads as TGTGCCAGCAGTTTACGGAGATTGGGCACTGAAGCTTTCTTT.

This rearrangement joins TRBV13 to TRBJ2-5; D unclear. The germline V and J ends were trimmed by 2 bases and 2 bases, with 6 bases remaining between them. The CDR3 covers 13 residues. Germline values: CDR1 PRHDT, CDR2 FYEKMQ (reference sequence). The CDR3 DNA follows: TGTGCCAGCAGCTTATTCCAACAAGAGACCCAGTACTTC. This sequence encodes CASSLFQQETQYF.

The chain couples TRBV21-1 to TRBJ2-7; the DNA was not compared with TRBD1, the D call given in the table. TRBV21-1 is marked as a pseudogene. CDR3 size: 15 residues. In nucleotides, the CDR3 is TGTGCCAGCAGCCGCCGGGACAGGGGATCCTACGAGCAGTACGTC. Translated: CASSRRDRGSYEQYV.

V and J are TRBV12-3 or TRBV12-4 and TRBJ2-1; 12 nucleotides match TRBD1. V was pared by 7 bases and J by 6 bases, with 7 bases of the junction left unmatched. This CDR3 is built from 15 residues. CDR3 nucleotide sequence: TGTGCCAGCACCCCCCGGGACAGGGGGCTCAATGAGCAGTTCTTC. Residues: CASTPRDRGLNEQFF.

The J gene is TRBJ2-2, the V gene TRBV5-6; D is ambiguous. V dropped 0 bases and J dropped 5 bases, with 8 bases sitting between them. The length of the CDR3 is 14 residues. Germline V CDR1 and CDR2: SGHDT, YYEEEE. CDR3 residues: CASSLASGTGELFF. DNA for the CDR3: TGTGCCAGCAGCTTGGCGTCCGGAACCGGGGAGCTGTTTTTT.

The chain combines TRBV4-1 with TRBJ2-1; TRBD1 matches 7 bases. V lost 0 bases to trimming and J lost 5 bases; unmatched junction nucleotides: 1. CDR1 and CDR2 (germline): MGHRA, YSYEKL. The CDR3 covers 14 residues. For the CDR3, the DNA is TGCGCCAGCAGCCAAGAGGGACAGAACAATGAGCAGTTCTTC. Its protein is CASSQEGQNNEQFF.

This clonotype was seen a single time. This chain connects TRBV6-1 to TRBJ1-5, with D possibly TRBD1 on 6 matching bases. V gave up 2 bases and J gave up 3 bases, with 11 bases separating them. Germline V gene lookup returns CDR1 MNHNS and CDR2 SASEGT. There are 15 residues in the CDR3. CDR3 nucleotides: TGTGCCAGCAGTGAATGGAGGGGGGACAATCAGCCCCAGCATTTT. Translating gives CASSEWRGDNQPQHF.

The gene calls are TRBV12-3 or TRBV12-4 and TRBJ2-3; D is ambiguous. The CDR3 runs 13 residues. With 5 bases removed from V and 2 bases from J, the gap between germline ends came to 8 bases. CDR3 loop: CASSRIDTDTQYF. DNA for the CDR3: TGTGCCAGCAGTAGGATTGACACAGATACGCAGTATTTT.

The V gene is TRBV9, the J gene TRBJ2-7, with a weak D call TRBD1 (6 bases). Looked up from germline, CDR1 is SGDLS and CDR2 is YYNGEE. The CDR3 covers 13 residues. V lost 2 bases and J lost 1, with 7 bases in between. The CDR3, as DNA: TGTGCCAGCAGCGTGGACAGTTCCTACGAGCAGTACTTC. This encodes CASSVDSSYEQYF. Complete variable domain (other parts from reference TRBV9 and TRBJ2-7): DSGVTQTPKHLITATGQRVTLRCSPRSGDLSVYWYQQSLDQGLQFLIQYYNGEERAKGNILERFSAQQFPDLHSELNLSSLELGDSALYFCASSVDSSYEQYFGPGTRLTVT.

The count of this clonotype is one. The V and J genes are TRBV20-1 and TRBJ1-3; D is possibly TRBD1 (5 bases). Germline V gives CDR1 DFQATT, CDR2 SNEGSKA (reference sequence). V lost 5 bases and J lost 8, with 7 bases in between. CDR3 size: 10 residues. The CDR3 is CSAQGDTIYF. Here the CDR3 DNA reads TGCAGTGCTCAGGGCGACACCATATATTTT.

In this sample, this clonotype turned up once. V gene TRBV4-1 combines with J gene TRBJ2-5, with 9 bases identical to TRBD2. Trimming took 1 base from V and 5 from J; bases not matched to a gene: 5. Germline CDR1 is MGHRA and CDR2 is YSYEKL. The CDR3 is 15 amino acids. CDR3 nucleotide sequence: TGCGCCAGCAGCCAAGGCGGGGGGGCCGGGGAGACCCAGTACTTC. This sequence encodes CASSQGGGAGETQYF.

The chain recombines TRBV7-8 with TRBJ1-2, with TRBD1 as a possible D gene (5 bases). V lost 11 bases and J lost 1, with 17 bases in between. The CDR3 runs 14 residues. The germline gives CDR1 SGHVS, CDR2 FQNEAQ. DNA for the CDR3: TGTGCCTCCGAAACGGGGGGGGGTAACTATGGCTACACCTTC. The encoded protein is CASETGGGNYGYTF. Based on the CDR3 plus reference TRBV7-8 and TRBJ1-2, the full variable domain is GAGVSQSPRYKVAKRGQDVALRCDPISGHVSLFWYQQALGQGPEFLTYFQNEAQLDKSGLPSDRFFAERPEGSVSTLKIQRTQQEDSAVYLCASETGGGNYGYTFGSGTRLTVV.

The CDR3 here is CATARTEGNIQYF. The CDR3 DNA follows: TGTGCCACCGCGAGGACCGAGGGAAACATTCAGTACTTC. The chain carries TRBV10-3 and TRBJ2-4; D may be TRBD2 (5 bases). The V end was cut by 10 bases, the J end by 6 bases, with 16 bases between. CDR1 and CDR2 (germline): ENHRY, SYGVKD. The CDR3 is 13 residues long.

The V and J genes are TRBV27 and TRBJ2-1; the D gene is possibly TRBD1 (6 bases). The CDR3 sequence is 17 residues long. Germline CDR1 MNHEY, CDR2 SMNVEV (reference sequence). V was trimmed by 2 bases and J by 8 bases, leaving 22 bases between them. The CDR3 nucleotides are TGTGCCAGCAGTTTAGCCTGGGACATTTTCCCGAGGGATGAGCAGTTCTTC. Amino acid sequence: CASSLAWDIFPRDEQFF.

The V and J genes are TRBV9 and TRBJ2-5, with TRBD2 matching 10 bases. This CDR3 has 15 residues. Germline CDR1 and CDR2: SGDLS and YYNGEE. V trimming: 3 bases; J trimming: 5 bases; junction bases outside the gene matches: 7. CDR3 nucleotides: TGTGCCAGCAGCGGAAGCGGGAGGGCGGGGGAGACCCAGTACTTC. It yields the protein CASSGSGRAGETQYF.

The V gene is TRBV7-9, the J gene TRBJ1-1, with a possible D match to TRBD1 (6 bases). V was pared by 4 bases and J by 11 bases, with 14 bases between. Germline loops: CDR1 SEHNR, CDR2 FQNEAQ (reference sequence). This CDR3 is 12 amino acids long. For the CDR3, the DNA is TGTGCCAGCAGCTATGGGGGCGACTTGGCTTTCTTT. It specifies CASSYGGDLAFF.

The gene calls are TRBV19 and TRBJ2-7; D may correspond to TRBD1 or TRBD2 (5 bases each). Per the germline V gene, CDR1 is LNHDA and CDR2 is SQIVND (reference sequence). The V gene lost 5 bases and the J gene lost 3 bases, with 11 bases spanning the gap. This CDR3 has 13 amino acids. CDR3 sequence: CASSGTAGYEQYF. The CDR3 bases are TGTGCCAGTAGTGGGACCGCCGGCTACGAGCAGTACTTC.

The chain uses TRBV11-1 and TRBJ1-2; D call uncertain. This CDR3 is built from 13 residues. Looked up from germline, CDR1 is SGHAT and CDR2 is FQDESV (reference sequence). V was cut by 1 base and J by 7 bases, with 10 bases left in between. The CDR3 DNA is TGTGCCAGCAGCTTAGGGCCATCCTCTGGCTACACCTTC. Its protein product is CASSLGPSSGYTF. Drawing the rest from reference TRBV11-1 and TRBJ1-2, the complete variable domain is EAEVAQSPRYKITEKSQAVAFWCDPISGHATLYWYRQILGQGPELLVQFQDESVVDDSQLPKDRFSAERLKGVDSTLKIQPAELGDSAMYLCASSLGPSSGYTFGSGTRLTVV.

This rearrangement joins TRBV12-3 or TRBV12-4 to TRBJ2-3; either TRBD1 or TRBD2 may fit D (6 bases each). V lost 2 bases to trimming and J lost 0 bases, with 12 bases between them. The CDR3 sequence is 16 residues long. The chain's CDR3 is CASSLTGRLSTDTQYF. The CDR3 nucleotides read TGTGCCAGCAGTTTAACAGGGAGGTTGAGCACAGATACGCAGTATTTT.

The chain is built from TRBV13 and TRBJ2-2; D remains unclear. Germline assignment: CDR1 PRHDT and CDR2 FYEKMQ (reference sequence). V gave up 5 bases and J gave up 7 bases, with 14 bases separating them. The CDR3 has 14 residues. The CDR3 loop reads CASSPGELVGELFF. CDR3 sequence (DNA): TGTGCCAGCAGCCCGGGTGAATTGGTCGGGGAGCTGTTTTTT.

The chain couples TRBV30 to TRBJ2-3; 13 nucleotides agree with TRBD2. Germline V gene data show CDR1 as GTSNPN and CDR2 as SVGIG (reference sequence). This CDR3 has 20 residues. V lost 0 bases to trimming and J lost 4 bases; unmatched junction nucleotides: 16. The CDR3 spells CAWSVGPWSPTSGGADTQYF. Here the CDR3 DNA reads TGTGCCTGGAGTGTAGGCCCTTGGAGTCCCACTAGCGGGGGGGCAGATACGCAGTATTTT.

This clonotype was counted between two and nine times. The rearrangement uses TRBV7-9 and TRBJ2-7; a possible D gene is TRBD1 (5 bases). Germline V lookup: CDR1 SEHNR, CDR2 FQNEAQ (reference sequence). The CDR3 spans 11 residues. Trimming took off 5 bases at V and 6 bases at J, with 8 bases between the two ends. The CDR3 region is CASSTGGEQYF. CDR3 DNA: TGTGCCAGCAGCACAGGTGGCGAGCAGTACTTC.

The chain employs TRBV19 and TRBJ2-7; 10 nucleotides match TRBD1. Germline CDR1 reads LNHDA; CDR2 reads SQIVND (reference sequence). V was pared by 5 bases and J by 2 bases, with 3 bases of the junction left unmatched. The length of the CDR3 is 14 residues. Written as DNA, the CDR3 is TGTGCCAGTAGTGTGGGACAGGGGACCTACGAGCAGTACTTC. It specifies CASSVGQGTYEQYF. The full variable domain, with the rest looked up from reference TRBV19 and TRBJ2-7, is DGGITQSPKYLFRKEGQNVTLSCEQNLNHDAMYWYRQDPGQGLRLIYYSQIVNDFQKGDIAEGYSVSREKKESFPLTVTSAQKNPTAFYLCASSVGQGTYEQYFGPGTRLTVT.

The chain joins TRBV7-6 to TRBJ2-1; D tentatively reads TRBD1 or TRBD2 (6 bases each). With 0 bases removed from V and 9 bases from J, the gap between germline ends came to 18 bases. In germline, CDR1 is SGHVS, CDR2 FNYEAQ. This CDR3 is built from 16 residues. In nucleotides, the CDR3 is TGTGCCAGCAGCTTAGCGTCGGGGGCCGGTGTTAGTGAGCAGTTCTTC. Amino acid sequence: CASSLASGAGVSEQFF.

This clonotype appeared a single time. V gene TRBV13 combines with J gene TRBJ1-5; 10 bases are shared with TRBD1. J gave up 4 bases and V 2 bases, and 5 bases lay outside the gene matches. The CDR3 contains 16 residues. Germline CDR1 PRHDT, CDR2 FYEKMQ (reference sequence). Here the CDR3 reads CASSLRQGARNQPQHF. CDR3 in DNA: TGTGCCAGCAGCTTACGACAGGGGGCGCGTAATCAGCCCCAGCATTTT.

The chain has TRBV12-5 and TRBJ2-7; 9 bases are shared with TRBD1. This CDR3 contains 12 residues. Germline assignment: CDR1 LGHNT and CDR2 FRNRAP. Germline trimming cut 6 bases from V and 6 bases from J; bases unmatched to any gene: 3. This CDR3 reads CASGPGQGEQYF. CDR3 in DNA: TGTGCTAGTGGGCCGGGACAGGGCGAGCAGTACTTC. The whole variable domain, remainder taken from reference TRBV12-5 and TRBJ2-7, is DARVTQTPRHKVTEMGQEVTMRCQPILGHNTVFWYRQTMMQGLELLAYFRNRAPLDDSGMPKDRFSAEMPDATLATLKIQPSEPRDSAVYFCASGPGQGEQYFGPGTRLTVT.

This chain joins TRBV2 and TRBJ1-5; TRBD1 matches 8 bases. The CDR3 covers 16 residues. Germline values: CDR1 SNHLY, CDR2 FYNNEI. V lost 7 bases, J lost 5 bases, and 13 bases stayed unmatched. The DNA of the CDR3 is TGTGCCAGCACCGACCCCGGGGACAGGACGTATCAGCCCCAGCATTTT. Translating it yields CASTDPGDRTYQPQHF.